This T cell receptor (beta chain) was sequenced during a study of human thymus T cells. CDR1 and CDR2 (germline): SEHNR, FQNEAQ (reference sequence). Trimming shortened V by 7 bases and J by 0 bases, and 15 bases separated the two germline ends. This CDR3 region has 15 residues. Study observations and caveats: In thymic and blood repertoires alike, V and J usage looked biased. Unrelated individuals were reported by related research to share highly overlapping thymic repertoires.

Surgeons resected thymus tissue during corrective heart surgery. Donor material was obtained from healthy Finnish infants undergoing corrective surgery for congenital heart defects. Only in-frame clones appear in the TCRdb table, and some are missing; sequencing was by immunoSEQ multiplex PCR. The sample has 55,000 to 85,000 clones, about 95% seen once. In regard to this clone: Its antigen is still unknown.

The TCR sequence derives from a girl in the first two years of life with a congenital heart defect but otherwise immunologically healthy. The sequenced sample was thymus tissue. V and J are TRBV7-9 and TRBJ1-1; D is uncertain. CDR3 region: CASTLPGRLNTEAFF. The CDR3 DNA follows: TGTGCCAGCACCCTACCCGGGCGGCTGAACACTGAAGCTTTCTTT.